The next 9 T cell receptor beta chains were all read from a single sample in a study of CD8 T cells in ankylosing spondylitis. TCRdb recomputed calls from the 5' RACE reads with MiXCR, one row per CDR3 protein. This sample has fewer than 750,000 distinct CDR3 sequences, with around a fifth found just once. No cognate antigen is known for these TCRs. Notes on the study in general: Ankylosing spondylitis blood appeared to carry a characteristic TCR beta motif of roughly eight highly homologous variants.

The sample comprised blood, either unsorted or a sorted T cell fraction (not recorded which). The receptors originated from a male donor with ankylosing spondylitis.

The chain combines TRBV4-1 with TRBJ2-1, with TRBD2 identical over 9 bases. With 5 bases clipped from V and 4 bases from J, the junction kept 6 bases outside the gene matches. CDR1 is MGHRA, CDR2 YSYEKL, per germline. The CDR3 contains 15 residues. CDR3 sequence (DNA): TGCGCCAGCAGCAATCTAGCGGGGAGTTACAATGAGCAGTTCTTC. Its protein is CASSNLAGSYNEQFF.

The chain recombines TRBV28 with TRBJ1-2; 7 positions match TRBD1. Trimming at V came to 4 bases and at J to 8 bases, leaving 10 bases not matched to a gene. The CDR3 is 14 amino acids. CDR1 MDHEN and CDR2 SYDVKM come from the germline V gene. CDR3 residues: CASSSRGGSGGYTF. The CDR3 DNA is TGTGCCAGCAGTTCGAGAGGGGGCTCAGGAGGCTACACCTTC.

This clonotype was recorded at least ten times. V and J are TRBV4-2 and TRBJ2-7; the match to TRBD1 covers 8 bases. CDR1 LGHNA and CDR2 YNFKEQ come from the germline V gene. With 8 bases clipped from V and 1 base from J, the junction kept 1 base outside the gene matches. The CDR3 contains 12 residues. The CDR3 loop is CASGDRSYEQYF. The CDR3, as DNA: TGTGCCAGCGGGGACAGGTCCTACGAGCAGTACTTC.

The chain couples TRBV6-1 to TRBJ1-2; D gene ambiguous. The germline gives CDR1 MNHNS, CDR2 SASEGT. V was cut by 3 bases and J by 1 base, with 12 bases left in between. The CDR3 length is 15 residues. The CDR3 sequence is CASSEVASSNYGYTF. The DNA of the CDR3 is TGTGCCAGCAGTGAGGTGGCCAGCAGTAACTATGGCTACACCTTC.

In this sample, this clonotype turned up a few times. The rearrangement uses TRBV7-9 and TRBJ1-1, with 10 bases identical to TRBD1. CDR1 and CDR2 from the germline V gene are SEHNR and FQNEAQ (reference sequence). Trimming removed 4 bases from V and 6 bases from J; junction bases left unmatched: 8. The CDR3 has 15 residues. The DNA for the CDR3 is TGTGCCAGCAGCTATGCCGGGACAGGGGACCCTGAAGCTTTCTTT. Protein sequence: CASSYAGTGDPEAFF.

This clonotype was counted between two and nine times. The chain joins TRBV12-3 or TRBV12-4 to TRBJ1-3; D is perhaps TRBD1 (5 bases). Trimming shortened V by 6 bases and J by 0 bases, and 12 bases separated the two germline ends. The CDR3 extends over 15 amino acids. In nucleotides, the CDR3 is TGTGCCAGCAGGGATCAGGGATTCTCTGGAAACACCATATATTTT. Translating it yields CASRDQGFSGNTIYF.

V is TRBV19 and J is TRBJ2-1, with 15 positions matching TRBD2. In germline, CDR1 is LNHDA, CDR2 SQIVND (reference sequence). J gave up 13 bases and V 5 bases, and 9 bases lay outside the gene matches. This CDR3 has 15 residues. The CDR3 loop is CASSPGTSGRPEQFF. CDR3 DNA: TGTGCCAGTAGTCCCGGGACTAGCGGGAGGCCTGAACAGTTCTTC.

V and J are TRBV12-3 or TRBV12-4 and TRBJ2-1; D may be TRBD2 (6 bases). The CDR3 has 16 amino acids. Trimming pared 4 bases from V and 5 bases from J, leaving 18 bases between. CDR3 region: CASSSRDSSGDNEQFF. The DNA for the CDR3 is TGTGCCAGCAGTTCCAGGGACTCATCGGGGGACAATGAGCAGTTCTTC.

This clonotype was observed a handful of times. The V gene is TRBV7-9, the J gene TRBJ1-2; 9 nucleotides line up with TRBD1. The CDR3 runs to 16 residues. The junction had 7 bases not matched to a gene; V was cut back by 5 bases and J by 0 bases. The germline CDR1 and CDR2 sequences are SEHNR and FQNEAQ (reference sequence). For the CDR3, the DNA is TGTGCCAGCAGCCCACAGGGGGCCCAACCTAACTATGGCTACACCTTC. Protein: CASSPQGAQPNYGYTF.